These 18 T cell receptor beta chains were sequenced from one sample in a study of T cells in women clearing cervical HPV infection (dated by TCRdb to the late 2010s). The library was produced with the immunoSEQ multiplex PCR assay. Drawn from immuneACCESS, this table holds only the in-frame rearrangements with V and J called that TCRdb kept. Clones are partly lost; checked studies trace under half to an unresolved V gene and leave the rest unexplained. The sample's table covers 30,000 to 35,000 clones. The top ten hold roughly 18% of the sample. The sequencing sample was made of blood buffy coat. The receptors come from a woman aged 18 to 75 with a cervical HPV16 infection that either progressed to CIN3+ or cleared (not recorded which).

As concerns this clone: With the read ending 3 residues before the CDR3 end, the germline J gene is used to fill in that end. J is TRBJ2-2 and V is TRBV7-9; D uncertain. V lost 0 bases and J lost 4, with 6 bases in between. Germline assignment: CDR1 SEHNR and CDR2 FQNEAQ (reference sequence). The length of the CDR3 is 14 residues. CDR3 bases read: TGTGCCAGCAGCTTAGCAAGGCCCACCGGGGAG. It yields the protein CASSLARPTGE. In full, the CDR3 reads CASSLARPTGELFF.

On this clone itself: Read data end 3 residues before the CDR3 end; the end is taken from the germline J gene. This rearrangement joins TRBV20-1 to TRBJ1-1; the D gene is possibly TRBD1 (5 bases). The V and J ends lost 5 bases and 6 bases respectively, with 13 bases between them. Looked up from germline, CDR1 is DFQATT and CDR2 is SNEGSKA (reference sequence). The CDR3 is 12 amino acids. The part of the CDR3 DNA that was read is TGCAGTGCTTACCAGGGTCTCGCTGAA. This codes for CSAYQGLAE. The whole CDR3 sequence reads CSAYQGLAEAFF.

As regards this clone: The read ends 3 residues shy of where the CDR3 ends; the end is completed using the germline J gene. The chain carries TRBV11-3 and TRBJ1-5; 7 bases line up with TRBD1. The V segment lost 1 base and the J segment 1 base; nucleotides outside the gene matches: 1. Germline V gives CDR1 SGHNT, CDR2 YENEEA. This CDR3 spans 15 amino acids. The CDR3 sequence: CASSLGQGSNQPQHF. Partial CDR3 DNA: TGTGCCAGCAGCTTAGGACAGGGCAGCAATCAGCCC.

A note on this clone: The read ends 3 residues before the CDR3 terminus; that terminus is restored from the germline J gene. The chain couples TRBV7-8 to TRBJ2-7; the D gene is possibly TRBD1 (6 bases). V was trimmed by 5 bases and J by 2 bases, leaving 16 bases between them. CDR1 and CDR2 (germline): SGHVS, FQNEAQ. The CDR3 loop spans 15 amino acids. The CDR3 loop reads CASSPHRDTTYEQYF. The DNA read from the CDR3 is TGTGCCAGCAGCCCGCACCGGGACACCACCTACGAG.

As regards this clone: The read terminates 3 residues ahead of where the CDR3 ends, so the germline J gene completes it. The chain combines TRBV30 with TRBJ2-7, with 11 positions matching TRBD2. The CDR3 is 13 residues long. The germline V gene has CDR1 GTSNPN and CDR2 SVGIG (reference sequence). Trimming cost V 5 bases and J 6 bases; bases outside gene matches: 6. The CDR3 bases that were read are TGTGCCTGGGTCCTAGCGGGAGGTGGCGAG. Amino acids: CAWVLAGGGE. The whole CDR3 sequence reads CAWVLAGGGEQYF. The whole variable domain, filled in from reference TRBV30 and TRBJ2-7, reads SQTIHQWPATLVQPVGSPLSLECTVEGTSNPNLYWYRQAAGRGLQLLFYSVGIGQISSEVPQNLSASRPQDRQFILSSKKLLLSDSGFYLCAWVLAGGGEQYFGPGTRLTVT.

Points on this clone: The read halts 3 residues ahead of the CDR3 end, with the missing end drawn from the germline J gene. The chain couples TRBV29-1 to TRBJ2-2; 14 positions agree with TRBD2. J was trimmed by 7 bases and V by 4 bases; bases with no gene match: 8. This CDR3 has 16 amino acids. CDR1 is SQVTM, CDR2 ANQGSEA, per germline. CDR3 DNA (partial): TGCAGCGTTGGACTAGCGGGGGGGGGTGCGAACGGGGAG. It is translated as CSVGLAGGGANGE. The full CDR3 is CSVGLAGGGANGELFF.

As regards this clone: The DNA ends 3 residues before the CDR3 does, and the rest of the CDR3 is filled in from the germline J gene. The chain carries TRBV4-2 and TRBJ1-4; TRBD1 agrees at 11 bases. Germline V gene lookup returns CDR1 LGHNA and CDR2 YNFKEQ. J lost 7 bases, V lost 4 bases, and 5 bases had no gene match. This CDR3 region has 15 residues. The CDR3 spells CASSPRDRGIEKLFF. The sequenced CDR3 bases are TGTGCCAGCAGCCCGCGGGACAGGGGGATTGAAAAA.

Concerning this clone itself: The sequenced fragment ends 3 residues before the CDR3 boundary, so the rest is inferred from the germline J gene. The rearrangement uses TRBV30 and TRBJ1-6, with a possible D match to TRBD1 (5 bases). CDR1 and CDR2 from the germline V gene are GTSNPN and SVGIG (reference sequence). The CDR3 is made up of 12 amino acids. The sequenced CDR3 bases are TGTGCCTGGAGCGGGGGGGGTTCTGCC. It specifies CAWSGGGSA. The CDR3 as a whole reads CAWSGGGSALHF.

With respect to this clone: The read falls 3 residues short of the CDR3 end, and the missing part is taken from the germline J gene. This chain joins TRBV6-1 and TRBJ1-4; no definite D call. This CDR3 comprises 14 residues. Germline loops: CDR1 MNHNS, CDR2 SASEGT. Trimming took off 6 bases at V and 3 bases at J, with 11 bases between the two ends. The CDR3 sequence is CASREQEANEKLFF. CDR3 bases read: TGTGCCAGCAGAGAACAAGAGGCTAATGAAAAA.

Comments on this clone: The read finishes 3 residues shy of the CDR3 end, and the germline J gene is used to complete it. The chain uses TRBV6-2 or TRBV6-3 and TRBJ1-6; 10 bases are a match to TRBD1. With 6 bases clipped from V and 7 bases from J, the junction kept 6 bases outside the gene matches. This CDR3 spans 15 amino acids. Germline V lookup: CDR1 MNHEY, CDR2 SVGEGT. The CDR3 DNA, read in part, is TGTGCCAGCAGGGGGGACAGGGGCCAGAATTCACCC. Protein product: CASRGDRGQNSP. In full, the CDR3 is CASRGDRGQNSPLHF.

On this clone: The CDR3 end falls 3 residues outside the read, so it is completed with the germline J gene. The V and J genes are TRBV5-6 and TRBJ2-4; 10 positions match TRBD2. From germline, CDR1 is SGHDT and CDR2 YYEEEE. This CDR3 contains 15 residues. The DNA read from the CDR3 is TGTGCCAGCAGCTTAGTAGCGGGGGGAAGAGAGACT. The encoded protein is CASSLVAGGRET. The full CDR3 protein is CASSLVAGGRETQYF.

As to this clone: Read sequence stops 3 residues before the CDR3 end, and the germline J gene provides the missing end. Other DNA sequences within the sample encode an identical CDR3. The gene calls are TRBV29-1 and TRBJ1-1, with 8 positions matching TRBD1. Per the germline V gene, CDR1 is SQVTM and CDR2 is ANQGSEA. V gave up 7 bases and J gave up 1 base; unmatched junction bases: 8. The CDR3 loop spans 14 amino acids. CDR3 bases read: TGCAGCGCTCGGCAGGGGGCGGAGAACACTGAA. It is translated as CSARQGAENTE. The full CDR3 is CSARQGAENTEAFF.

Concerning this clone itself: The CDR3 extends 3 residues past the end of the read, so its final part is completed from the germline J gene. This chain links TRBV12-3 or TRBV12-4 with TRBJ1-6, with D hard to call. This CDR3 has 16 amino acids. V was cut by 6 bases and J by 0 bases, with 12 bases left in between. The CDR3 is CASRPQAGSYNSPLHF. The CDR3 bases that were read are TGTGCCAGCAGACCTCAGGCGGGCTCCTATAATTCACCC.

As concerns this clone: From the germline J gene comes the end of the CDR3, since the read stops 3 residues before it. The V gene is TRBV9, the J gene TRBJ1-4; the D gene is possibly TRBD1 (6 bases). Trimming pared 4 bases from V and 7 bases from J, leaving 17 bases between. The CDR3 is made up of 15 amino acids. The germline CDR1 and CDR2 sequences are SGDLS and YYNGEE. The CDR3 spells CASSRQGRGSEKLFF. The sequenced part of the CDR3 DNA is TGTGCCAGCAGCCGCCAGGGAAGGGGGAGTGAAAAA.

Comments on this clone: The read finishes 3 residues shy of the CDR3 end, and the germline J gene is used to complete it. V and J are TRBV20-1 and TRBJ2-5, with a tentative D call TRBD2 (6 bases). This CDR3 is built from 15 residues. Germline lookup yields CDR1 DFQATT and CDR2 SNEGSKA (reference sequence). The V and J ends lost 0 bases and 5 bases respectively, with 16 bases between them. This CDR3 is CSARDWGDRGETQYF. The CDR3 bases that were read are TGCAGTGCTAGAGATTGGGGGGACCGGGGGGAGACC.

As to this clone: The junction departs from germline at one end; a sequencing error may be responsible. The read terminates 3 residues ahead of where the CDR3 ends, so the germline J gene completes it. The chain has TRBV19 and TRBJ2-3; 7 bases map to TRBD1. Germline-derived CDR1 and CDR2 are LNHDA and SQIVND (reference sequence). The CDR3 has 14 amino acids. The DNA read from the CDR3 is TGTGCCAGTAAAAGGGGATTCGGGACAGAGACG. Its translation: CASKRGFGTET. The whole CDR3 region reads CASKRGFGTETQYF.

CDR3 DNA, as far as it was read: TGTGCCAGCAGCTTAAGAGCCCCCAATTCACCC. Amino acid sequence: CASSLRAPNSP. The whole CDR3 region reads CASSLRAPNSPLHF. V and J are TRBV7-3 and TRBJ1-6; D not certain. The CDR3 extends 3 residues past the end of the read, so its final part is completed from the germline J gene. Trimming removed 1 base from V and 7 bases from J, with 8 bases in between. The CDR3 is made up of 14 amino acids. CDR1 and CDR2 from the germline V gene are SGHTA and FQGTGA. The full variable domain, completed using reference TRBV7-3 and TRBJ1-6, is GAGVSQTPSNKVTEKGKYVELRCDPISGHTALYWYRQSLGQGPEFLIYFQGTGAADDSGLPNDRFFAVRPEGSVSTLKIQRTERGDSAVYLCASSLRAPNSPLHFGNGTRLTVT.

Concerning this clone itself: One end of the junction fails to match germline, which may point to a read error. With the read ending 3 residues before the CDR3 end, the germline J gene is used to fill in that end. The chain links TRBV6-2 or TRBV6-3 to TRBJ1-2; no clear D gene. The CDR3 loop spans 12 amino acids. Germline CDR1 reads MNHEY; CDR2 reads SVGEGT. CDR3 in amino acids: CASSYSHYDYTF. Partial CDR3 DNA: TGTGCCAGCAGCTACTCCCACTACGAC.